The clone carrying this TCR beta chain was counted a few times. The second PCR ran 7 to 11 cycles with a sample-barcoded 5' primer and J-beta primers. TCRdb independently ran MiXCR on the 5' RACE reads; one entry per CDR3 protein. The data hold 1.5 million to 2 million distinct CDR3 sequences, with 28% observed a single time. These data come from a study of blood T cells in healthy people across ages. Germline CDR1 and CDR2: KGHDR and SFDVKD. This CDR3 is built from 13 residues. The study drew donors from healthy Caucasian individuals in Russia aged roughly 6 to 90. J is TRBJ2-7 and V is TRBV24-1; D may be TRBD2 (5 bases). The J call is uncertain, as TRBJ2-5 better fits the DNA end. Sequences were obtained from blood. The clonotype originates from a woman aged 25 to 45 in good health. This CDR3 is CATSEAGSETQYF. The CDR3 DNA follows: TGTGCCACCAGTGAGGCGGGCTCAGAGACCCAGTACTTC.